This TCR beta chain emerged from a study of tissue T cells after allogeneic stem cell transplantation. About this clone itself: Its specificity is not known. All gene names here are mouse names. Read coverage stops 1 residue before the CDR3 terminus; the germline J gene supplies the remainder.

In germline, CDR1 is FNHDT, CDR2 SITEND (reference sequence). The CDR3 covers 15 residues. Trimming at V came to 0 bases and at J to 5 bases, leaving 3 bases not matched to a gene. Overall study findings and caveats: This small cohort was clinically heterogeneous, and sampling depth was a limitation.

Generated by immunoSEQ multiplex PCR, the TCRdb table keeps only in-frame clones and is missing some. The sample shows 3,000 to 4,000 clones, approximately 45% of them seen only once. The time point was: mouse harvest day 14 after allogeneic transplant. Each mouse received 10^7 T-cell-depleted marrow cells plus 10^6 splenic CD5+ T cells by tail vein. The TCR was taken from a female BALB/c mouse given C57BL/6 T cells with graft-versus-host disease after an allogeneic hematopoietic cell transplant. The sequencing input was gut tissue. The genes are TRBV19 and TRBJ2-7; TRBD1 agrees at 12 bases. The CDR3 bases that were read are TGTGCCAGCAGTATAGAGGGGACAGGGGGCGATGAACAGTAC. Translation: CASSIEGTGGDEQY. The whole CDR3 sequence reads CASSIEGTGGDEQYF.